This T cell receptor beta chain is drawn from a study of T cell changes during pregnancy in multiple sclerosis. TCRdb's copy holds only in-frame clones and misses some; the assay was immunoSEQ multiplex PCR. The sample has just under 65,000 clones, roughly 91% seen once. CDR1 is LGHNA, CDR2 YSLEER, per germline. V lost 4 bases, J lost 0 bases, and 9 bases lay in between. The CDR3 has 14 amino acids. The rearrangement links TRBV4-3 to TRBJ1-1; D might be TRBD1 (5 bases). This sequence originates from a female donor in good health, enrolled as a control in a pregnancy study. The sequences come from peripheral blood, collected after pregnancy. The CDR3 region has the DNA TGCGCCAGCAGCCGACAGACAGTGAACACTGAAGCTTTCTTT. It codes for CASSRQTVNTEAFF.